The 10 T cell receptor beta chains reported below all come from one sample, sequenced in a study of blood T cells in healthy people across ages. Together with a sample-barcoded 5' primer, a J-beta primer mix was included in a second PCR lasting about 7 to 11 cycles. TCRdb ran MiXCR on the 5' RACE reads and lists one entry per CDR3 protein. The sample lists nearly 800,000 distinct CDR3 sequences, around 50% occurring once. Sample: blood. The receptors were gathered from a man aged 35 to 55 in good health.

This clonotype occurred a few times. The chain joins TRBV5-1 to TRBJ2-3, with TRBD1 matching 9 bases. Germline trimming cut 0 bases from V and 2 bases from J; bases unmatched to any gene: 7. Germline assignment: CDR1 SGHRS and CDR2 YFSETQ. This CDR3 contains 17 residues. The CDR3 region has the DNA TGCGCCAGCAGCTTGGGGCGGACAGGGGACCACACAGATACGCAGTATTTT. Protein product: CASSLGRTGDHTDTQYF.

This clonotype was recorded once. This sequence joins TRBV7-9 and TRBJ2-7; possibly TRBD2 for D (6 bases). Germline V gene data show CDR1 as SEHNR and CDR2 as FQNEAQ (reference sequence). V was shortened by 6 bases and J by 6 bases, with 21 bases between the two germline ends. The length of the CDR3 is 15 residues. CDR3 in DNA: TGTGCCAGCAGGTACTCCGGGGGTCCCCACGGCGAGCAGTACTTC. Translated: CASRYSGGPHGEQYF.

The chain is built from TRBV25-1 and TRBJ1-5; D is unresolved. Trimming cost V 8 bases and J 9 bases, with 11 bases left between them. The CDR3 extends over 11 amino acids. The germline V gene encodes CDR1 MGHDK and CDR2 SYGVNS. The CDR3 region has the DNA TGTGCCAGCGGCCGTTCGGGGCCCCAGCATTTT. Translation gives CASGRSGPQHF. The full variable domain, with the rest looked up from reference TRBV25-1 and TRBJ1-5, is EADIYQTPRYLVIGTGKKITLECSQTMGHDKMYWYQQDPGMELHLIHYSYGVNSTEKGDLSSESTVSRIRTEHFPLTLESARPSHTSQYLCASGRSGPQHFGDGTRLSIL.

The chain carries TRBV12-5 and TRBJ2-1; no reliable D call. The CDR3 has 13 amino acids. V was pared by 8 bases and J by 8 bases, with 16 bases between. Germline V gene lookup returns CDR1 LGHNT and CDR2 FRNRAP. The CDR3: CASRTPAWDEQFF. CDR3 coding DNA: TGTGCTAGTCGTACCCCTGCTTGGGATGAGCAGTTCTTC.

Comments on this clonotype: One end of the junction does not line up with germline, which may come from a read error. J is TRBJ2-2 and V is TRBV12-3 or TRBV12-4; D is tentatively TRBD1 or TRBD2 (6 bases each). The CDR3 covers 13 residues. This chain's CDR3 is CASTLGGRGELFF. In DNA form, the CDR3 reads TGTGCCAGCACTTTAGGGGGGCGCGGGGAGCTGTTTTTT.

V and J are TRBV7-9 and TRBJ2-3, with D unclear. The ends were cut back, 5 bases at V and 3 bases at J, with 18 bases in the middle. The CDR3 runs to 16 residues. Germline V gene lookup returns CDR1 SEHNR and CDR2 FQNEAQ (reference sequence). The CDR3 bases are TGTGCCAGCAGCCCAAGTCGCGCCCTCGTAACAGATACGCAGTATTTT. Its protein is CASSPSRALVTDTQYF.

This sequence joins TRBV7-2 and TRBJ1-4; 8 nucleotides agree with TRBD1. Trimming at V came to 5 bases and at J to 8 bases, leaving 7 bases not matched to a gene. The V gene's germline CDR1 is SGHTA and CDR2 FQGNSA. This CDR3 has 14 amino acids. The CDR3 DNA reads TGTGCCAGCAGCCGACAGGGGAAAAACGAAAAACTGTTTTTT. It is translated as CASSRQGKNEKLFF. The full variable domain, with the rest looked up from reference TRBV7-2 and TRBJ1-4, is GAGVSQSPSNKVTEKGKDVELRCDPISGHTALYWYRQSLGQGLEFLIYFQGNSAPDKSGLPSDRFSAERTGGSVSTLTIQRTQQEDSAVYLCASSRQGKNEKLFFGSGTQLSVL.

Only a few counts were recorded for this clonotype. This CDR3 is CASSLGRRINIQYF. CDR3 bases: TGTGCCAGCAGCCTGGGACGTCGCATAAACATTCAGTACTTC. The chain joins TRBV14 to TRBJ2-7; D may be TRBD1 or TRBD2 (5 bases each). The DNA end favors TRBJ2-4, so the J call may be wrong. CDR3 length: 14 residues. The germline CDR1 and CDR2 sequences are SGHDN and FVKESK.

This clonotype was counted a single time. Since a much larger clone is just one base distant, this may be a read error. The chain links TRBV4-3 to TRBJ2-7; 10 nucleotides line up with TRBD1. The CDR3 covers 14 residues. From germline, CDR1 is LGHNA and CDR2 YSLEER. DNA for the CDR3: TGCGTCAGCAGCCAAGTCGGACAGGGGGACGAGCAGTACTTC. Encoded protein: CVSSQVGQGDEQYF.

The sample holds a few counts of this clonotype. The chain recombines TRBV24-1 with TRBJ2-6; no reliable D call. Trimming shortened V by 3 bases and J by 0 bases, and 11 bases separated the two germline ends. The CDR3 covers 17 residues. CDR1 and CDR2 (germline): KGHDR, SFDVKD. The DNA of the CDR3 is TGTGCCACCAGTGATGAAGAACTGAACTCTGGGGCCAACGTCCTGACTTTC. Translating gives CATSDEELNSGANVLTF.